Given below is one T cell receptor beta chain in context. Antigen: not known. Profiling relied on immunoSEQ multiplex PCR, and the TCRdb table lists in-frame clones only, not all of them. The table shows tens of thousands of clones, with approximately 90% occurring only once. The CDR3 contains 16 residues. Germline V gives CDR1 MNHEY, CDR2 SMNVEV (reference sequence). Trimming shortened V by 6 bases and J by 7 bases, and 22 bases separated the two germline ends. The record originates from a study of OX40 agonist ivuxolimab in advanced cancers. Patients were excluded for autoimmune disease history or systemic immunosuppression. On cycle 4 day 1 and cycle 7 day 1, as well as at baseline, blood was sampled. Study-wide results and caveats: Blood T cells, both CD4+ and CD8+, expanded clonally by week 6 at 0.1 to 3.0 mg/kg.

The starting material was CD4+ or CD8+ T cells sorted from blood, obtained in a trial of the OX40 agonist ivuxolimab. This TCR came from an adult with an advanced solid tumor such as melanoma, head and neck, liver or kidney cancer. V gene TRBV27 combines with J gene TRBJ1-5; D is perhaps TRBD1 (6 bases). The CDR3 reads CASRPNRDLERQPQHF. The CDR3, as DNA: TGTGCCAGCAGGCCTAACAGGGATTTGGAGCGACAGCCCCAGCATTTT.